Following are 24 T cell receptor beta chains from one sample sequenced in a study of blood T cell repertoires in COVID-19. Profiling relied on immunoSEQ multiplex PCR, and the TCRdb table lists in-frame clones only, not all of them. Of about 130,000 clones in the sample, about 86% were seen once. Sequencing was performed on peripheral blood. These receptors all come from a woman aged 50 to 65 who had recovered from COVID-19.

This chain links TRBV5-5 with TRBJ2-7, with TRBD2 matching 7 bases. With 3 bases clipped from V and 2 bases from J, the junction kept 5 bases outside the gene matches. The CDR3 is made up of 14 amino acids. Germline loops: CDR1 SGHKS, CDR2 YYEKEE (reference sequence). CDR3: CASSSLRGAYEQYF. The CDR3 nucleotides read TGTGCCAGCAGCTCACTTCGGGGGGCCTACGAGCAGTACTTC.

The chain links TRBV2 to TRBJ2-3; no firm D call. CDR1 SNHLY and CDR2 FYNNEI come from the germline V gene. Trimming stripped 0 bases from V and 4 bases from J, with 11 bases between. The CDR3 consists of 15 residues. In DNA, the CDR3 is TGTGCCAGCAGTGAAGCGCTTCTTAGTGCAGATACGCAGTATTTT. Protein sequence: CASSEALLSADTQYF.

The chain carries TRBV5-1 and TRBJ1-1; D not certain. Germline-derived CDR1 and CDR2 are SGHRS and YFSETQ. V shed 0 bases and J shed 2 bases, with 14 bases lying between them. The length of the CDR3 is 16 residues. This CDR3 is CASSLGWEQVNTEAFF. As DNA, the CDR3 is TGCGCCAGCAGCTTGGGGTGGGAGCAAGTAAACACTGAAGCTTTCTTT.

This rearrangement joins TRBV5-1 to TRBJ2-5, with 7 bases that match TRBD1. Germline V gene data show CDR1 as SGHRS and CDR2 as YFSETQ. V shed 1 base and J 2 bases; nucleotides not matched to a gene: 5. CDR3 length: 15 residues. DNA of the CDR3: TGCGCCAGCAGCTTGCTGGGGACAGCTCAAGAGACCCAGTACTTC. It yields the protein CASSLLGTAQETQYF.

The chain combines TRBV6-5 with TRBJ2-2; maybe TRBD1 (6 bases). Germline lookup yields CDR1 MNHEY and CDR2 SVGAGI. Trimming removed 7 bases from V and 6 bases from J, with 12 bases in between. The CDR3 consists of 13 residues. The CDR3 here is CASTETGSGELFF. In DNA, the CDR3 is TGTGCCAGCACCGAAACAGGGTCCGGGGAGCTGTTTTTT.

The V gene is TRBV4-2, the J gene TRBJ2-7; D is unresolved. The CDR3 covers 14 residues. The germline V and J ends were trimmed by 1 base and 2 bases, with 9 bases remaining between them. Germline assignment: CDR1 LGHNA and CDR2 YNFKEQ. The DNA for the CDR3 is TGTGCCAGCAGCCAAGGTGTGGGCGCCTACGAGCAGTACTTC. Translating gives CASSQGVGAYEQYF.

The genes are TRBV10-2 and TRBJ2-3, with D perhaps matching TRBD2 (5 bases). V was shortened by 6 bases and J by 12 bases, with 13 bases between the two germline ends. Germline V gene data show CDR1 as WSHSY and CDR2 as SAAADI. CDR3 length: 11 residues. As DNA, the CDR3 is TGCGCCAGCAGGTCCGGGGTTTTCCAGTATTTT. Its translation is CASRSGVFQYF.

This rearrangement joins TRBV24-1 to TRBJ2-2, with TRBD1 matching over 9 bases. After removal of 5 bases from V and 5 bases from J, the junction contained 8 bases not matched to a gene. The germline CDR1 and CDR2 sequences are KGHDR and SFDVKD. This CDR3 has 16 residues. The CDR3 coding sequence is TGTGCCACCAGTGCACCACAGGGGGCGGTGACCGGGGAGCTGTTTTTT. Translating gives CATSAPQGAVTGELFF.

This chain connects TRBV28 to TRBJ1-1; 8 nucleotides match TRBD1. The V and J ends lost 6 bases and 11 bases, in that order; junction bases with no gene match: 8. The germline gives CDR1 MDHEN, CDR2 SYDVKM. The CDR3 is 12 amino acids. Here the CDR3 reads CASSPVDRDAFF. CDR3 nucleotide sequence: TGTGCCAGCAGCCCCGTGGACAGGGATGCTTTCTTT.

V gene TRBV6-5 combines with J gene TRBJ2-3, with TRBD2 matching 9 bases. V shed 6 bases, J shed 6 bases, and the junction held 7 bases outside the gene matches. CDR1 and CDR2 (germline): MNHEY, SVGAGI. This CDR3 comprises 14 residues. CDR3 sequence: CASRPGLATDTQYF. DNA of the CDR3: TGTGCCAGCAGGCCGGGACTAGCAACGGATACGCAGTATTTT.

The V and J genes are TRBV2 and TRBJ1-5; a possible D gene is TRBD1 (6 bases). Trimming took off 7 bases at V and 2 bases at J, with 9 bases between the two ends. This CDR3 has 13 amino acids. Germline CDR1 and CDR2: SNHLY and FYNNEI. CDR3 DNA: TGTGCCAGCAACAGGGTTGGCAATCAGCCCCAGCATTTT. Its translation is CASNRVGNQPQHF.

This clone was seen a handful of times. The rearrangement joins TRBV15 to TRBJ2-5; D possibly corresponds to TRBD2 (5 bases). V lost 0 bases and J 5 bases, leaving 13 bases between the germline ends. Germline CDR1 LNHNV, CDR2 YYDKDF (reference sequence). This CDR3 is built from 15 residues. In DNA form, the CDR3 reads TGTGCCACCAGCAGAGACACGGCGGGTAGGGAGACCCAGTACTTC. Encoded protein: CATSRDTAGRETQYF.

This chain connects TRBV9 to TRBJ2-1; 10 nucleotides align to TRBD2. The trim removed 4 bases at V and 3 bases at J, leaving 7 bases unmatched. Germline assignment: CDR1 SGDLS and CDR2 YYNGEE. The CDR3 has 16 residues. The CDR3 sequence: CASSPWGTSDYNEQFF. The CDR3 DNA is TGTGCCAGCAGCCCCTGGGGGACTAGCGACTACAATGAGCAGTTCTTC.

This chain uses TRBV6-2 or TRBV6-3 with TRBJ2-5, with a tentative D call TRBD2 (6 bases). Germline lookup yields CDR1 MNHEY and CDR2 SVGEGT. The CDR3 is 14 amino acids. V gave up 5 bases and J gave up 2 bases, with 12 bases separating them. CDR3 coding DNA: TGTGCCAGCAGTCTGGAGGGCAATCAAGAGACCCAGTACTTC. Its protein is CASSLEGNQETQYF.

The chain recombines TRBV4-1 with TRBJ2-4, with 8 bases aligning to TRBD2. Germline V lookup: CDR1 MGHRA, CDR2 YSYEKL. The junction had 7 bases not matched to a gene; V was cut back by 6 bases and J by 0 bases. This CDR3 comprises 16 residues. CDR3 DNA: TGCGCCAGCAGGGGGAGCGGGGGTCTAGCCAAAAACATTCAGTACTTC. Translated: CASRGSGGLAKNIQYF.

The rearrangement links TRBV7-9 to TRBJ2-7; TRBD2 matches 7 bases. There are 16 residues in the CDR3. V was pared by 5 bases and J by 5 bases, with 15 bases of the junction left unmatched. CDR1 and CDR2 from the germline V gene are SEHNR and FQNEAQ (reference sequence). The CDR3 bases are TGTGCCAGCAGCGTGGGACGGGAGGCCCCGTGGAACGAGCAGTACTTC. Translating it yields CASSVGREAPWNEQYF. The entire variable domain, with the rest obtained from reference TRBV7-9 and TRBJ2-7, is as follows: DTGVSQNPRHKITKRGQNVTFRCDPISEHNRLYWYRQTLGQGPEFLTYFQNEAQLEKSRLLSDRFSAERPKGSFSTLEIQRTEQGDSAMYLCASSVGREAPWNEQYFGPGTRLTVT.

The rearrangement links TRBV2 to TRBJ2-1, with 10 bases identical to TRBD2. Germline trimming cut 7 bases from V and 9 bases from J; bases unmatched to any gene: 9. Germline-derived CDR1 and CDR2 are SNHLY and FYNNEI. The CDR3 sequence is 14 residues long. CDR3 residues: CASTKAGGAGEQFF. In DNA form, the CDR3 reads TGTGCCAGCACCAAAGCGGGGGGGGCTGGTGAGCAGTTCTTC.

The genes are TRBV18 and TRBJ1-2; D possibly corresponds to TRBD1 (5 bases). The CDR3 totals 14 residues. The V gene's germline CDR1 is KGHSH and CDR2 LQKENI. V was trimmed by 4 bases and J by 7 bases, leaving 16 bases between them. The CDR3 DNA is TGTGCCAGCTCACGTGACAGTCACAGGAGTGGCTACACCTTC. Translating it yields CASSRDSHRSGYTF.

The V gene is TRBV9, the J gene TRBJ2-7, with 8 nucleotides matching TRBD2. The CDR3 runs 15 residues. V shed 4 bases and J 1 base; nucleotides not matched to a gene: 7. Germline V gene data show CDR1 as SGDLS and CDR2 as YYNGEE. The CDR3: CASSPHSGTSYEQYF. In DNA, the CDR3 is TGTGCCAGCAGCCCCCATAGCGGGACTTCCTACGAGCAGTACTTC. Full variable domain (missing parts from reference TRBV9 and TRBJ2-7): DSGVTQTPKHLITATGQRVTLRCSPRSGDLSVYWYQQSLDQGLQFLIQYYNGEERAKGNILERFSAQQFPDLHSELNLSSLELGDSALYFCASSPHSGTSYEQYFGPGTRLTVT.

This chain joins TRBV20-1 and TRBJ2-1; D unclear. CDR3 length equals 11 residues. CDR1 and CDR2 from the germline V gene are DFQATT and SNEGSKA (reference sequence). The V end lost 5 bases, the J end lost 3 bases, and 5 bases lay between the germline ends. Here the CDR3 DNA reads TGCAGTGCTGTCAACTACAATGAGCAGTTCTTC. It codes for CSAVNYNEQFF.

CDR3 region: CASSLTGAQNEKLFF. CDR3 nucleotide sequence: TGTGCCAGCAGCCTCACAGGGGCCCAAAATGAAAAACTGTTTTTT. This chain uses TRBV7-6 with TRBJ1-4, with TRBD1 matching 7 bases. The germline gives CDR1 SGHVS, CDR2 FNYEAQ. V trimming: 5 bases; J trimming: 5 bases; junction bases outside the gene matches: 8. This CDR3 spans 15 amino acids.

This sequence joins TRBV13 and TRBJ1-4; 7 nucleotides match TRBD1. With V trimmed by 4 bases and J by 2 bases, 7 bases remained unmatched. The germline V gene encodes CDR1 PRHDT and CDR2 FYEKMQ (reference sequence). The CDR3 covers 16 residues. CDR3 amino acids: CASSWKQGPTNEKLFF. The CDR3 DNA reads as TGTGCCAGCAGCTGGAAACAGGGGCCGACTAATGAAAAACTGTTTTTT.

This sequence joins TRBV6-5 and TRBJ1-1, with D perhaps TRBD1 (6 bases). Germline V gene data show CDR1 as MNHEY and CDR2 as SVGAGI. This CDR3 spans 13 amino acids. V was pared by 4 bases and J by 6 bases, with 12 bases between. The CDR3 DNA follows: TGTGCCAGCAGTTCCCGGACAGAGTCTGAAGCTTTCTTT. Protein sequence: CASSSRTESEAFF.

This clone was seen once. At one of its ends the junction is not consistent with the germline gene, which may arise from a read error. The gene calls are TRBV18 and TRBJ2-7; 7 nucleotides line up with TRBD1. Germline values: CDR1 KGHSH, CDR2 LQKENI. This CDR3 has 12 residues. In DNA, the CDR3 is TGTGCCAGCTCACCAATAAAGGGGACAGTTACCTTC. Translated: CASSPIKGTVTF. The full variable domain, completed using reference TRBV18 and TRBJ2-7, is NAGVMQNPRHLVRRRGQEARLRCSPMKGHSHVYWYRQLPEEGLKFMVYLQKENIIDESGMPKERFSAEFPKEGPSILRIQQVVRGDSAAYFCASSPIKGTVTFGPGTRLTVT.